This T cell receptor beta chain was profiled in a study of control samples from healthy donors and cancer patients. Germline loops: CDR1 SGHNT, CDR2 YYREEE (reference sequence). The germline V and J ends were trimmed by 0 bases and 9 bases, with 13 bases remaining between them. This CDR3 comprises 15 residues. Generated by immunoSEQ multiplex PCR, the TCRdb table keeps only in-frame clones and is missing some. The data show some 79,000 clones, approximately 84% seen once. Sequencing input: blood. This sequence joins TRBV5-4 and TRBJ1-6, with a weak D call TRBD1 (5 bases). The receptor was derived from a woman aged 45 to 65 in good health. The DNA for the CDR3 is TGTGCCAGCAGCTTGGTATCGACCCAGGGTTCACCCCTCCACTTT. It codes for CASSLVSTQGSPLHF.